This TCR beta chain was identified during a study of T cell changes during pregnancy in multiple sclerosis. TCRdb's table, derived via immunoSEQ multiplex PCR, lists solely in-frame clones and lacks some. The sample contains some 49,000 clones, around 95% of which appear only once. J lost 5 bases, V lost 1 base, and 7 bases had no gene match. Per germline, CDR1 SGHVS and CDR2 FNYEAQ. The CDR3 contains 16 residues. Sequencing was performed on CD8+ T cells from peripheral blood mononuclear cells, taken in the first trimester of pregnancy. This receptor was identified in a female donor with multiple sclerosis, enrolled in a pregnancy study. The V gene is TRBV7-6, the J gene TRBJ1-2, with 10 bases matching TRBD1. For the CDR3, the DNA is TGTGCCAGCAGCTTAGGGGGACGGGGACAGGGGTATGGCTACACCTTC. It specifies CASSLGGRGQGYGYTF.